A selection of T cell receptor beta chains follows, all from one sample in a study of T cell repertoires in cytomegalovirus infection. TCRdb redid the calling of the reads with MiXCR, one entry per CDR3 protein. Here the sample spans nearly 550,000 distinct CDR3 sequences, 16% being singletons. Sample: CD8+ T cells from PBMCs. The receptors derive from a human donor in good health (CMV status not recorded). Some clones in this sample may be carry-over from other donors' samples. Both conserved end residues are trimmed from each CDR3. Where a row states a size, it is once, few, many or the class of an expanded clone; other rows omit it.

v_call,j_call,clone_size,cdr3_aa
TRBV20-1,TRBJ1-1,NA,SASDTEAF
TRBV6-6,TRBJ2-7,many,ASSYGAGAYEQY
TRBV11-2,TRBJ1-2,NA,ASSQNPERSHYGYT
TRBV29-1,TRBJ2-5,NA,SVARPEAGGTQY
TRBV19,TRBJ1-2,NA,ASTSTGGSNYGYT
TRBV18,TRBJ1-2,few,ASSPIGGLANGYT
TRBV12-3/TRBV12-4,TRBJ1-1,NA,ASRQIGNTEAF
TRBV29-1,TRBJ2-7,few,SARTSFSHEQY
TRBV19,TRBJ2-3,many,ATSLAGRGDTQY
TRBV5-4,TRBJ2-1,many,ASSHKLGGGADEQF
TRBV27,TRBJ1-2,few,ASSPRTGRNYGYT
TRBV6-2/TRBV6-3,TRBJ1-2,many,ASSYSTGTGDRYYT
TRBV5-8,TRBJ2-1,NA,ASSLERTRDRWGHNEQF
TRBV5-4,TRBJ1-2,NA,ASSSGQLIGGYT
TRBV6-5,TRBJ1-2,NA,ASSARGARYGYT
TRBV9,TRBJ2-3,many,ASSAGRQSTDTQY
TRBV30,TRBJ2-1,NA,AWGTGISYNEQF
TRBV12-3/TRBV12-4,TRBJ2-3,many,ASSLVVLAAIQSSTDTQY
TRBV10-3,TRBJ2-6,NA,AISERDRGSSGANVLT
TRBV12-3/TRBV12-4,TRBJ1-1,few,ASSLGGQANTEAF
TRBV9,TRBJ1-1,NA,ASSSKNRSGWGEAF